These T cell receptor beta chains were read from a single sample in a study of CD8 T cells in Susac syndrome. Each CDR3 protein is one row after TCRdb ran MiXCR on the immunoSEQ multiplex PCR reads. The repertoire holds hundreds of thousands of distinct CDR3 sequences, approximately 85% seen once, with around 0.2% in the top ten. The specimen sequenced was CD8+ T cells from PBMCs. Receptor source: a human donor with multiple sclerosis. Each CDR3 is given with its conserved first and last residue. D genes are given only for firm matches. The size entry is marked missing in some rows and otherwise reads once, few, many or a size class.

d_gene	abundance	v_gene	j_gene	CDR3aa	CDR3nt
-	few	TRBV6-5	TRBJ1-4	CASGAEKLFF	TGTGCCAGCGGAGCGGAAAAACTGTTTTTT
TRBD2	-	TRBV28	TRBJ2-3	CASSVLAGRTDTQYF	TGTGCCAGCAGTGTTCTAGCGGGCCGCACAGATACGCAGTATTTT
-	-	TRBV7-9	TRBJ2-3	CASSLGVVGQYF	TGTGCCAGCAGCTTGGGAGTAGTAGGGCAGTATTTT
-	-	TRBV5-6	TRBJ1-4	CASSSSPDGHLVFF	TGTGCCAGCAGCTCTTCCCCGGACGGCCACTTAGTGTTTTTT
-	once	TRBV13	TRBJ2-7	CASSWVDRNPYEQYF	TGTGCCAGCAGCTGGGTGGACAGAAACCCCTACGAGCAGTACTTC
-	-	TRBV20-1	TRBJ2-7	CSARLSDRTREQYF	TGCAGTGCTAGACTTTCAGACAGGACGAGGGAGCAGTACTTC
-	-	TRBV7-6	TRBJ2-7	CASSLYRGNEQYF	TGTGCCAGCAGCTTATATCGTGGAAACGAGCAGTACTTC
-	-	TRBV4-3	TRBJ2-1	CASSQGRSANEQFF	TGCGCCAGCAGCCAAGGTAGATCGGCTAATGAGCAGTTCTTC
TRBD1	-	TRBV28	TRBJ2-5	CASRLDRGWETQYF	TGTGCCAGCAGACTGGACAGGGGATGGGAGACCCAGTACTTC
-	once	TRBV5-4	TRBJ2-5	CASSLDLIQETQYF	TGTGCCAGCAGCCTGGACTTGATCCAAGAGACCCAGTACTTC
-	-	TRBV27	TRBJ1-5	CASSFLPGYNQPQHF	TGTGCCAGCAGTTTCCTTCCCGGATACAATCAGCCCCAGCATTTT
-	-	TRBV27	TRBJ2-4	CASSFLLLAKNIQYF	TGTGCCAGCAGTTTCCTCTTACTAGCCAAAAACATTCAGTACTTC
-	-	TRBV6-2/TRBV6-3	TRBJ2-1	CASSYSISRERVYNEQFF	TGTGCCAGCAGTTACTCGATATCCCGGGAGCGGGTCTACAATGAGCAGTTCTTC